This TCR beta chain was sequenced in a study of OX40 agonist ivuxolimab in advanced cancers. Across the study: Those enrolled were 82.7% male, with a mean age of approximately 60 years and ages from roughly 23 to 79. Partial responses were seen in three patients, one with hepatocellular carcinoma and two with cutaneous melanoma. Findings of the study overall: Expanded peripheral T-cell antigen specificity went undetermined.

Clones were read by immunoSEQ multiplex PCR, and TCRdb kept only the in-frame ones, dropping some. Of 53,000 or so clones in the sample, 84% were seen once. This clone has more than one count but fewer than ten. Its target is unknown. V was trimmed by 4 bases and J by 4 bases, leaving 10 bases between them. This CDR3 comprises 13 residues. Germline V CDR1 and CDR2: SGHTS, YDEGEE. The study sampled blood at baseline, cycle 4 day 1, and cycle 7 day 1. The source was CD4+ or CD8+ T cells sorted from blood, collected in a trial of the OX40 agonist ivuxolimab. This clonotype originated in an adult with an advanced solid tumor such as melanoma, head and neck, liver or kidney cancer. This chain uses TRBV5-8 with TRBJ2-3, with D perhaps matching TRBD2 (6 bases). CDR3 coding DNA: TGTGCCAGCAGCCTCCGGGAGCCAGATACGCAGTATTTT. This gives the protein CASSLREPDTQYF. Filled out from reference TRBV5-8 and TRBJ2-3, the complete variable domain reads EAGVTQSPTHLIKTRGQQATLRCSPISGHTSVYWYQQALGLGLQFLLWYDEGEERNRGNFPPRFSGRQFPNYSSELNVNALELEDSALYLCASSLREPDTQYFGPGTRLTVL.